This T cell receptor (beta chain) is drawn from a study of a mutant IDH1 vaccine in newly diagnosed glioma. About the study: Every participant had undergone radiotherapy, temozolomide, or both before, and most underwent both.

Study-wide results and caveats: Pseudoprogression showed no apparent link to changes in top peripheral T cell clonotypes.

As for time point: baseline, week 1 (first vaccination visit). Regarding treatment: pre-vaccination baseline after standard-of-care therapy. New astrocytomas of WHO grade 3 or 4 that were IDH1-mutant and ATRX-lost were found in the donors. CDR1 is SGHAT, CDR2 FQNNGV, per germline. With V trimmed by 5 bases and J by 3 bases, 6 bases remained unmatched. The length of the CDR3 is 14 residues. Libraries were prepared by immunoSEQ multiplex PCR; TCRdb keeps only in-frame clonotypes and omits some of them. The table includes about 23,000 clones, just over 90% detected once. As regards this clone: The antigen is not known.

Sequencing used PBMCs, obtained from a glioma patient treated with radiotherapy, temozolomide or both. This chain joins TRBV11-2 and TRBJ1-2; the match to TRBD1 covers 7 bases. This sequence originates from a young man with glioma. The CDR3 coding sequence is TGTGCCAGCAGCGCCCATGGGACAGACTATGGCTACACCTTC. This gives the protein CASSAHGTDYGYTF. Looking up the rest from reference TRBV11-2 and TRBJ1-2 gives the full variable domain: EAGVAQSPRYKIIEKRQSVAFWCNPISGHATLYWYQQILGQGPKLLIQFQNNGVVDDSQLPKDRFSAERLKGVDSTLKIQPAKLEDSAVYLCASSAHGTDYGYTFGSGTRLTVV.